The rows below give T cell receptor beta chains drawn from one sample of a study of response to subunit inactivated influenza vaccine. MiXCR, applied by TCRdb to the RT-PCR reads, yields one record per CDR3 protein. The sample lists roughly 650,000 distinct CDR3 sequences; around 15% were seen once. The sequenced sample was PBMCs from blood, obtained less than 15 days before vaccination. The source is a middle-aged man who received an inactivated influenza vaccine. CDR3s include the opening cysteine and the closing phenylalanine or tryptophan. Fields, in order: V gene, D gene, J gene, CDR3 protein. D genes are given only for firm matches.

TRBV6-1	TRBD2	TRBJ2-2	CASSRWTSGTTNTGELFF
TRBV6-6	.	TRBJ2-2	CASSSAGELFF
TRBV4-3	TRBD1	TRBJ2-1	CASSQRTGGVEQFF
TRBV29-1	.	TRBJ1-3	CSVGGGDSGNTIYF
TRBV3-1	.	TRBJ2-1	CASSRGGHGSNEQFF
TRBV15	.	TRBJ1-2	CATSSDPGVGVLGYTF
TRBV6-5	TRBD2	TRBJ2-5	CASSHGTSGEETQYF
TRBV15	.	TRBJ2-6	CATSREISGANVLTF
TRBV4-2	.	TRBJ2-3	CASSHNYWTEDTQYF
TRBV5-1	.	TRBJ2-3	CASSLAGRNTDTQYF
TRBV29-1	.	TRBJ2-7	CSVEVSDRLVTYEQYF
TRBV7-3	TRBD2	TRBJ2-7	CASSPSGGDYEQYF
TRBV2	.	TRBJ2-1	CASRASQPGQGSAF
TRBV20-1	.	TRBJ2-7	CSARPAGGAGEQYF
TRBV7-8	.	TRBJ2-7	CASSLGQDRYEQYF
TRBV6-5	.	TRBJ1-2	CASSQGADGYTF
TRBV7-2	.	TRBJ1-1	CASSPGRGSGEAFF
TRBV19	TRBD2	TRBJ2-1	CASGTSGRNEQFF
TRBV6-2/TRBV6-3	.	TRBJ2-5	CASSYLVLAAQETQYF
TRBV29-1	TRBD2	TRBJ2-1	CSVATSGGARAEQFF
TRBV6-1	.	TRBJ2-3	CASASAGYTDTQYF
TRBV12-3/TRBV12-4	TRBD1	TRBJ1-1	CASSLRTGRLTEAFF
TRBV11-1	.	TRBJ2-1	CASSLALVDNEQFF
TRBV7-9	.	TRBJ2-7	CASSLGVYEQYF
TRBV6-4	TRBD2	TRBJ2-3	CASSPGLAKTDTQYF
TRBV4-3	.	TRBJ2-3	CASSQSQGLRTDTQYF
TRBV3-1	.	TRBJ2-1	CASSQVGSSGQFF
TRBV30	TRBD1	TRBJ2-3	CAWRFGQGADTQYF
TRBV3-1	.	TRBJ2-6	CASSQTRGAGANVLTF
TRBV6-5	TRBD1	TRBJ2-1	CASSIPGQGYNEQFF
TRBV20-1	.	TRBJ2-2	CSALGERTGELFF
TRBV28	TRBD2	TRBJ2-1	CASSSGGAGRNEQFF
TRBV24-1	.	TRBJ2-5	CATSETRGFQETQYF
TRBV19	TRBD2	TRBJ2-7	CATRTSGRALFDEQYF
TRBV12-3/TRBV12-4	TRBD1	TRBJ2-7	CASSLSRQGDNEQYF
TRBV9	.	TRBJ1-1	CASSGPTGNTEAFF
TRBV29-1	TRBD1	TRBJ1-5	CSVAGTGNSNQPQHF
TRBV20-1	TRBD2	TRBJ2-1	CSARERGIAGPVYNEQFF
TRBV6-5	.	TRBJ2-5	CASSYSNSQETQYF
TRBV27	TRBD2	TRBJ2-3	CASSLTAGGASTQYF
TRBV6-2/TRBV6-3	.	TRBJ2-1	CASSYRQIINEQFF